Reported below is one T cell receptor beta chain. The sample is drawn from a study of blood T cell repertoires in COVID-19. Study-level information: Sources were T cells, B-cell-depleted T cells, or PBMCs; the material itself was cDNA or gDNA.

Using immunoSEQ multiplex PCR, the repertoire was profiled, and TCRdb retains in-frame clones only, with some absent. The sample lists about 490,000 clones, 70% to 90% occurring once. Sequenced input: peripheral blood. This TCR was recovered from a human donor in a cohort sampled during active COVID-19.

The CDR3: CASSLLERYGTQYF. The CDR3 nucleotides are TGTGCCAGCAGCTTATTGGAGCGTTATGGGACCCAGTACTTC. V usage is TRBV5-5 and J usage is TRBJ2-5, with D uncertain. From germline, CDR1 is SGHKS and CDR2 YYEKEE (reference sequence). CDR3 length: 14 amino acids. Deletions cut 2 bases from V and 7 bases from J, with 15 bases between.